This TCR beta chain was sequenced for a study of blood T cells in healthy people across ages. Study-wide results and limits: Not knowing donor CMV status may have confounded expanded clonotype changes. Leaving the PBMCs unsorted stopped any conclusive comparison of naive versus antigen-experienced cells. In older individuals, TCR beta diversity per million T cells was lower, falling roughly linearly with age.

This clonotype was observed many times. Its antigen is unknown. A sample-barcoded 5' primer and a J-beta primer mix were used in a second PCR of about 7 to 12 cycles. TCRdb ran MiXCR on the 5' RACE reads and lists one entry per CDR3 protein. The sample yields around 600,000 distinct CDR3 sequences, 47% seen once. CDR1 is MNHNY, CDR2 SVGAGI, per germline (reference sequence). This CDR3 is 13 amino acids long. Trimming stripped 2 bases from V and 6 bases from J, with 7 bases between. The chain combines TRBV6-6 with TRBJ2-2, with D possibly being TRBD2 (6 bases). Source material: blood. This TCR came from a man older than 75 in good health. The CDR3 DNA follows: TGTGCCAGCAGTTACGCGGGATCCGGGGAGCTGTTTTTT. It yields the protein CASSYAGSGELFF.